These T cell receptor beta chains were read from a single sample in a study of patients and donors after allogeneic stem cell transplantation. TCRdb re-derived calls from the RT-PCR reads in MiXCR, one entry per CDR3 protein. The sample records under 200,000 distinct CDR3 sequences, approximately 25% being singletons. The sample consisted of blood, either unsorted or a sorted T cell fraction (not recorded which). The receptors stem from a human donor who was either an allogeneic HSCT recipient or a stem cell or donor lymphocyte infusion donor (not recorded which). It is not recorded whose cells these are; they may come from a transplant donor. CDR3s leave out the opening cysteine and the closing phenylalanine or tryptophan. Each record gives: D gene, J gene, V gene, clone size, CDR3 protein. D genes are given only for firm matches. Clone size is shown for a subset of rows, as once, few, many or a class of expanded clone.

.,TRBJ1-2,TRBV5-1,.,ASSFQGIDGYT
.,TRBJ1-2,TRBV14,.,ASSRDLANYGYT
.,TRBJ1-2,TRBV7-9,.,ASSLVGAGPNYGYT
.,TRBJ1-2,TRBV27,few,ASSSSLRGYYGYT
TRBD2,TRBJ2-1,TRBV7-8,.,ASSLVLAGGSSYNEQF
.,TRBJ1-3,TRBV2,few,ASSVRAGPKQGSSGNTIY
.,TRBJ1-5,TRBV7-8,few,ASTTQGNQPQH
.,TRBJ1-4,TRBV5-1,.,ASSFESPEKLF
.,TRBJ1-1,TRBV2,once,ASAIWENTEAF
.,TRBJ2-7,TRBV5-1,few,ASSSIRESGTYEQY
.,TRBJ2-7,TRBV28,.,ASSPLPYEQY
.,TRBJ2-3,TRBV10-3,.,AISESAASTDTQY
.,TRBJ1-1,TRBV7-9,.,ASSTAAWPGTEAF
TRBD1,TRBJ1-1,TRBV12-5,many,ASGVDRVVPGAF
.,TRBJ1-4,TRBV20-1,.,SARLDPTNEKLF
.,TRBJ2-7,TRBV29-1,.,SVEDLRGIRSHEQY
.,TRBJ1-6,TRBV5-1,few,ASSLIRGDNNSPLH
.,TRBJ1-1,TRBV12-3/TRBV12-4,few,ASGRTVNTEAF
.,TRBJ1-5,TRBV27,few,ASSYYYSNQPQH
TRBD1,TRBJ1-2,TRBV7-2,.,ASTNKREQGVLYGYT
.,TRBJ1-2,TRBV5-1,few,ASSFNEEDSPTYGYT
TRBD1,TRBJ2-5,TRBV5-1,few,ASSAPGQGEETQY
.,TRBJ1-5,TRBV7-2,many,ASSRYQEPQH
.,TRBJ2-1,TRBV29-1,.,SGKTNVWRFEQF
TRBD1,TRBJ2-3,TRBV24-1,few,ATGTGGTDTQY
TRBD1,TRBJ1-1,TRBV5-1,.,ASSYRTGDKAF
.,TRBJ2-7,TRBV7-9,.,ASSLVPSLPYEQY
.,TRBJ1-2,TRBV5-1,many,ASSLEQGYGYT
.,TRBJ2-5,TRBV12-3/TRBV12-4,.,ASSLLRSETQY